This record concerns one T cell receptor beta chain sequence. What it recognizes is unknown. This CDR3 has 19 amino acids. The V end lost 6 bases, the J end lost 0 bases, and 24 bases lay between the germline ends. Germline CDR1 and CDR2: MDHEN and SYDVKM. This entry belongs to a study of radiotherapy plus CTLA-4 blockade in lung cancer. Study information: Disease control was seen in approximately 31% of patients, objective responses in 15% to 20%. General study points: Best predicting response, reportedly, were early blood T cell clone dynamics, with interferon-beta.

Receiving focal radiation plus CTLA-4 blockade with ipilimumab were patients who had chemo-refractory metastatic non-small-cell lung cancer. Assay used: immunoSEQ multiplex PCR; TCRdb lists only in-frame clones, some missing. The sample shows under 90,000 clones, roughly 70% of them seen only once. The chain employs TRBV28 and TRBJ2-4; the D gene is possibly TRBD1 (6 bases). The sample was peripheral blood, taken from a patient treated with radiotherapy plus ipilimumab. The clonotype comes from a human donor with non-small cell lung cancer that progressed on radiotherapy plus ipilimumab. The CDR3 loop reads CASSSLRDIGTLAKNIQYF. The CDR3 DNA reads as TGTGCCAGCAGCTCCCTCCGGGACATCGGAACATTAGCCAAAAACATTCAGTACTTC.